The 4 T cell receptor beta chains reported below all come from one sample, sequenced in a study of CD8 T cells in ankylosing spondylitis. Antigens of these TCRs are unknown. Study observations and caveats: Typical of ankylosing spondylitis blood, it appeared, was a TCR beta motif of eight highly homologous variants.

TCRdb independently ran MiXCR on the 5' RACE reads; one entry per CDR3 protein. The table includes about 540,000 distinct CDR3 sequences, about 13% detected once. Sample: blood, either unsorted or a sorted T cell fraction (not recorded which). The source of these receptors is a male donor with ankylosing spondylitis.

The chain combines TRBV3-1 with TRBJ2-1; D is undetermined. This CDR3 spans 14 amino acids. V gave up 4 bases and J gave up 0 bases, with 7 bases separating them. Germline loops: CDR1 LGHDT, CDR2 YNNKEL (reference sequence). CDR3 region: CASSPWSSYNEQFF. For the CDR3, the DNA is TGTGCCAGCAGCCCCTGGAGCTCCTACAATGAGCAGTTCTTC.

The chain carries TRBV7-9 and TRBJ2-4; D remains unclear. This CDR3 has 15 residues. The germline V gene encodes CDR1 SEHNR and CDR2 FQNEAQ (reference sequence). Trimming removed 5 bases at V and 2 bases at J, with 13 bases between. Here the CDR3 reads CASSPPTDPKNIQYF. The DNA for the CDR3 is TGTGCCAGCAGCCCTCCGACTGATCCCAAAAACATTCAGTACTTC.

A few counts support this clonotype. This chain uses TRBV20-1 with TRBJ2-7; D not resolved. CDR1 is DFQATT, CDR2 SNEGSKA, per germline (reference sequence). V was shortened by 1 base and J by 2 bases, with 9 bases between the two germline ends. This CDR3 has 13 amino acids. The CDR3 coding sequence is TGCAGTGCTAGAGCTTCAGCGACCTACGAGCAGTACTTC. It translates to CSARASATYEQYF.

V and J are TRBV15 and TRBJ2-2, with D maybe TRBD2 (5 bases). The CDR3 contains 13 residues. V was pared by 7 bases and J by 2 bases, with 8 bases between. Germline values: CDR1 LNHNV, CDR2 YYDKDF (reference sequence). The CDR3 nucleotides are TGTGCCACCAAGGAGGAAAACACCGGGGAGCTGTTTTTT. Encoded protein: CATKEENTGELFF. The whole variable domain, filled in from reference TRBV15 and TRBJ2-2, reads DAMVIQNPRYQVTQFGKPVTLSCSQTLNHNVMYWYQQKSSQAPKLLFHYYDKDFNNEADTPDNFQSRRPNTSFCFLDIRSPGLGDTAMYLCATKEENTGELFFGEGSRLTVL.